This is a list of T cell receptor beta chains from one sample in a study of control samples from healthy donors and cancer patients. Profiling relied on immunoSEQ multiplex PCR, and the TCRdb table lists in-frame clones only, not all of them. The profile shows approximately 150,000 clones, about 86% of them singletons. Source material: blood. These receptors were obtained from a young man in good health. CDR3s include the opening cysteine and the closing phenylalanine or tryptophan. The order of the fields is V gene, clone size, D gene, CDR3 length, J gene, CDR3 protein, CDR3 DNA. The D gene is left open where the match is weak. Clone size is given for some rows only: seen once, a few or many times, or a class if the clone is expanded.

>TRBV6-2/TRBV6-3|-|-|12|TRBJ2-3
CASSYSGDTQYF
TGTGCCAGCAGTTACTCCGGAGATACGCAGTATTTT
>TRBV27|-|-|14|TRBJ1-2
CASNPWGSGYGYTF
TGTGCCAGCAACCCATGGGGGTCGGGATATGGCTACACCTTC
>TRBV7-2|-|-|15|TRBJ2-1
CASRFGGASYNEQFF
TGTGCCAGCAGGTTTGGGGGGGCGTCCTACAATGAGCAGTTCTTC
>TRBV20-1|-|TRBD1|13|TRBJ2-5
CSASPGQAETQYF
TGCAGTGCAAGTCCGGGACAGGCTGAGACCCAGTACTTC
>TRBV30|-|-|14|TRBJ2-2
CALERGGPLGELFF
TGTGCCTTGGAGAGGGGGGGCCCCCTCGGGGAGCTGTTTTTT
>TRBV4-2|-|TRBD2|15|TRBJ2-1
CASSLRPAGDNEQFF
TGTGCCAGCAGCCTGAGGCCAGCGGGGGACAATGAGCAGTTCTTC
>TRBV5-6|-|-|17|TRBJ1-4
CASSLTGRVATNEKLFF
TGTGCCAGCAGCTTGACAGGGAGAGTTGCAACTAATGAAAAACTGTTTTTT
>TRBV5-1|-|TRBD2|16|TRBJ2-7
CASSFVAGVSSYEQYF
TGCGCCAGCAGCTTTGTAGCGGGGGTGAGCTCCTACGAGCAGTACTTC
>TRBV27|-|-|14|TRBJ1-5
CASSFPGIGQPQHF
TGTGCCAGCAGTTTCCCGGGGATCGGTCAGCCCCAGCATTTT
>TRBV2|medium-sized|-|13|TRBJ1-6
CASRRDYNSPLHF
TGTGCCAGCCGTCGGGATTACAATTCACCCCTCCACTTT
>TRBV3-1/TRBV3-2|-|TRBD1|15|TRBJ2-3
CASSQERGGGDTQYF
TGTGCCAGCAGCCAGGAGCGAGGGGGCGGAGATACGCAGTATTTT
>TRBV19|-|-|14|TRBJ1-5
CASTAQGINQPQHF
TGTGCCAGTACCGCCCAGGGGATCAATCAGCCCCAGCATTTT
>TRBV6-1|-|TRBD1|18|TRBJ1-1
CASSERVKYRGVNTEAFF
TGTGCCAGCAGTGAAAGGGTTAAATACAGGGGCGTGAACACTGAAGCTTTCTTT
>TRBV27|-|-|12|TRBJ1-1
CASSLPGSEAFF
TGTGCCAGCAGTTTGCCCGGGAGTGAGGCTTTCTTT
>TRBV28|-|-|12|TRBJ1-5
CAGGYSNQPQHF
TGTGCAGGCGGATATAGCAATCAGCCCCAGCATTTT
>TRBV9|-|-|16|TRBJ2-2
CASSQSGTRLAGELFF
TGTGCCAGCAGCCAGAGTGGGACACGACTGGCCGGGGAGCTGTTTTTT
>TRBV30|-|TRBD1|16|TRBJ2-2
CAWRTLTGSYTGELFF
TGTGCCTGGAGAACTTTGACAGGGTCTTACACCGGGGAGCTGTTTTTT
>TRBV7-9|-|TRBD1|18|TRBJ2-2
CASSDTLGTGPYTGELFF
TGTGCCAGCAGCGACACCCTCGGGACAGGGCCCTACACCGGGGAGCTGTTTTTT
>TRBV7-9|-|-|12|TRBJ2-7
CASSPSDYEQYF
TGTGCCAGCAGCCCTTCGGACTACGAGCAGTACTTC
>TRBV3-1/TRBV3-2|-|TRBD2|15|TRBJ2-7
CASSQDGGSSYEQYF
TGTGCCAGCAGCCAAGACGGGGGGTCTTCCTACGAGCAGTACTTC
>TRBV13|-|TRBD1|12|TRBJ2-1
CASSLGQGSQFF
TGTGCCAGCAGCCTAGGACAGGGCTCTCAGTTCTTC
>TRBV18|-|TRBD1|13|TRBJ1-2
CASEQGANYGYTF
TGTGCCAGCGAGCAGGGGGCTAACTATGGCTACACCTTC
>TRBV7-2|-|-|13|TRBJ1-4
CASSLGTNEKLFF
TGTGCCAGCAGCCTAGGAACTAATGAAAAACTGTTTTTT
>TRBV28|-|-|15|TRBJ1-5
CASSLGGAGYQPQHF
TGTGCCAGCAGTTTAGGAGGGGCTGGGTATCAGCCCCAGCATTTT
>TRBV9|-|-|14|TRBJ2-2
CASSGGPNTGELFF
TGTGCCAGCAGCGGGGGGCCCAACACCGGGGAGCTGTTTTTT
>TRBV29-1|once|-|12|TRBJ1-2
CSVEEDGAGYTF
TGCAGCGTTGAAGAGGACGGTGCCGGCTACACCTTC
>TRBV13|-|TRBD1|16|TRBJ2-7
CASSPTPGTGGHEQYF
TGTGCCAGCAGCCCAACCCCCGGGACAGGGGGCCACGAGCAGTACTTC
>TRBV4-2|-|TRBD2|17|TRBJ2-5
CASSQGGRGDFRETQYF
TGTGCCAGCAGCCAAGGGGGTCGGGGGGACTTTCGGGAGACCCAGTACTTC
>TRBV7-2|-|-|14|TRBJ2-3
CASLENGGTDTQYF
TGTGCCAGCTTAGAGAACGGGGGTACAGATACGCAGTATTTT
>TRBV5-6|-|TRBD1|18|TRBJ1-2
CASSPLWGRGQEENGYTF
TGTGCCAGCAGCCCCCTCTGGGGCAGGGGACAGGAGGAGAATGGCTACACCTTC
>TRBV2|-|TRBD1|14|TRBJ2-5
CASKTGTGSETQYF
TGTGCCAGCAAAACCGGGACAGGGTCTGAGACCCAGTACTTC
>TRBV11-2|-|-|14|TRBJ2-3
CASSLEGFLNTQYF
TGTGCCAGCAGCTTAGAAGGGTTCTTGAATACGCAGTATTTT
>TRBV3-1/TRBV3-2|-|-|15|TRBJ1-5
CASSLTGLGHQPQHF
TGTGCCAGCAGCCTTACGGGTCTGGGGCATCAGCCCCAGCATTTT
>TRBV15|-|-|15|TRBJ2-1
CATSTGTGTYNEQFF
TGTGCCACCAGCACAGGGACCGGGACCTACAATGAGCAGTTCTTC
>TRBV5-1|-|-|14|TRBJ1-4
CASSLDATNEKLFF
TGCGCCAGCAGCTTGGACGCAACTAATGAAAAACTGTTTTTT
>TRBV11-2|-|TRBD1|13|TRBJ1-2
CASSPGQSYGYTF
TGTGCCAGCAGCCCGGGACAGTCCTATGGCTACACCTTC
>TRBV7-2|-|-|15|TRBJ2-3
CASSLAPRGTDTQYF
TGTGCCAGCAGCTTAGCTCCTCGCGGCACAGATACGCAGTATTTT
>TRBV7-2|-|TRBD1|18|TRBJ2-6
CASSLAGQGRSGANVLTF
TGTGCCAGCAGCTTAGCAGGACAGGGTCGCTCTGGGGCCAACGTCCTGACTTTC
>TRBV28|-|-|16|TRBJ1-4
CASRVGSGSFAGKLFF
TGTGCCAGCAGGGTTGGATCCGGGTCCTTTGCGGGAAAACTGTTTTTT
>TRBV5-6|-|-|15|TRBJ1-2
CASSSGDGSYDGYTF
TGTGCCAGCAGCTCTGGGGACGGGTCCTACGATGGCTACACCTTC
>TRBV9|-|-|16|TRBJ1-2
CASSVERGGTNYGYTF
TGTGCCAGCAGCGTAGAGCGAGGGGGTACTAACTATGGCTACACCTTC
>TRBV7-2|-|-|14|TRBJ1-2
CASSFGSVNYGYTF
TGTGCCAGCAGCTTCGGGTCGGTTAACTATGGCTACACCTTC
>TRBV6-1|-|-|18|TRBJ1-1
CASSENLGGELLNTEAFF
TGTGCCAGCAGTGAAAACTTGGGGGGGGAACTACTGAACACTGAAGCTTTCTTT
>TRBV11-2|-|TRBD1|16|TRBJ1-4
CASSLVGTGKNEKLFF
TGTGCCAGCAGCTTAGTTGGGACAGGGAAAAATGAAAAACTGTTTTTT
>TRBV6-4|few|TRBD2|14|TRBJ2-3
CASSKVGGADTQYF
TGTGCCAGCAGCAAAGTGGGAGGGGCGGATACGCAGTATTTT
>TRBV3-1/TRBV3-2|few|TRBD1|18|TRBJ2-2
CASSQDPRQGASTGELFF
TGTGCCAGCAGCCAAGATCCTAGACAGGGGGCGAGCACCGGGGAGCTGTTTTTT
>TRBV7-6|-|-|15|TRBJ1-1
CASSLGVGLGTEAFF
TGTGCCAGCAGCTTGGGGGTCGGCTTGGGGACTGAAGCTTTCTTT
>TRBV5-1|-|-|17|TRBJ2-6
CASRPQPAYSGANVLTF
TGCGCCAGCAGGCCTCAGCCAGCTTATTCTGGGGCCAACGTCCTGACTTTC
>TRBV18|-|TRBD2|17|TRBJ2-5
CASSPRTSGGRQETQYF
TGTGCCAGCTCACCGCGGACTAGCGGGGGCCGCCAAGAGACCCAGTACTTC
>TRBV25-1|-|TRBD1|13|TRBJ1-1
CASNDRGVTEAFF
TGTGCCAGCAACGACAGGGGGGTCACTGAAGCTTTCTTT
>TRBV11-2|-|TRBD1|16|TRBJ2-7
CASSRPGTGSKYEQYF
TGTGCCAGCAGTCGGCCCGGGACAGGTTCCAAGTACGAGCAGTACTTC
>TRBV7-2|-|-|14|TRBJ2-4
CASSLGPARNIQYF
TGTGCCAGCAGCTTAGGACCGGCGCGGAACATTCAGTACTTC
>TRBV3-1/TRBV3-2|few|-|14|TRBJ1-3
CASSPLDGRNTIYF
TGTGCCAGCAGCCCCCTGGATGGGCGAAACACCATATATTTT
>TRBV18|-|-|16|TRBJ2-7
CASSPSGPQAYYEQYF
TGTGCCAGCTCACCCTCAGGCCCTCAGGCCTACTACGAGCAGTACTTC
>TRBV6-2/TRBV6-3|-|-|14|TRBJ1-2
CASSLQLTVYGYTF
TGTGCCAGCAGTCTACAGCTTACGGTTTATGGCTACACCTTC
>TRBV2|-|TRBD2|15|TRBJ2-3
CASSGTSGGADTQYF
TGTGCCAGCAGTGGGACTAGCGGGGGGGCAGATACGCAGTATTTT
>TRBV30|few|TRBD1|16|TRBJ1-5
CAWSGGQGMANQPQHF
TGTGCCTGGAGTGGGGGACAGGGGATGGCCAATCAGCCCCAGCATTTT
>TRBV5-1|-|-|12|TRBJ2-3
CASSLSTDTQYF
TGCGCCAGCAGCCTTTCCACAGATACGCAGTATTTT
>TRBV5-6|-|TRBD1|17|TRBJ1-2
CASSPGQGGGSNYGYTF
TGTGCCAGCAGCCCGGGACAGGGAGGAGGCTCTAACTATGGCTACACCTTC